The sequence of this T cell receptor beta chain was determined in a study of cytomegalovirus exposure and HLA in healthy donors. Germline V gene data show CDR1 as MDHEN and CDR2 as SYDVKM. The CDR3 sequence is 14 residues long. Trimming stripped 9 bases from V and 3 bases from J, with 15 bases between. Data came from immunoSEQ multiplex PCR; TCRdb stores just in-frame clones and leaves some out. Of 100,000 to 150,000 clones listed, 80% to 90% are singletons. Sequencing used PBMCs. This chain connects TRBV28 to TRBJ1-3; D possibly corresponds to TRBD1 (5 bases). This clonotype was sampled from a woman between 18 and 29 years old in good health and CMV-seronegative. The DNA of the CDR3 is TGTGCCAGTTGGGGGAGGGTTTATGGAAACACCATATATTTT. This translates into CASWGRVYGNTIYF. The variable domain in full, completed from reference TRBV28 and TRBJ1-3, reads DVKVTQSSRYLVKRTGEKVFLECVQDMDHENMFWYRQDPGLGLRLIYFSYDVKMKEKGDIPEGYSVSREKKERFSLILESASTNQTSMYLCASWGRVYGNTIYFGEGSWLTVV.